This TCR beta chain stems from a study of long-term antiretroviral therapy in people with HIV. This CDR3 comprises 17 residues. With 2 bases removed from V and 7 bases from J, the gap between germline ends came to 21 bases. Germline V CDR1 and CDR2: SGHTA, FQGNSA. Cryopreserved PBMC numbered roughly 0.85-11 million per sample before DNA extraction. Assay version v3.0 of immunoSEQ was used, and it was run at survey level. Using immunoSEQ multiplex PCR, the repertoire was profiled, and TCRdb retains in-frame clones only, with some absent. The sample includes 25,000 to 30,000 clones, approximately 85% of them seen just once.

The TCR was taken from a man aged 40-50 years with HIV. The rearrangement joins TRBV7-2 to TRBJ2-4; D possibly matches TRBD1 or TRBD2 (5 bases each). This specimen consisted of unsorted PBMCs, obtained 3 years after starting antiretroviral therapy. CDR3 in amino acids: CASSLFTPHGAQNIQYF. The CDR3 bases are TGTGCCAGCAGCTTATTTACGCCCCACGGGGCCCAGAACATTCAGTACTTC.